This TCR beta chain is drawn from a study of CD8 T cells in ankylosing spondylitis. Study findings and constraints: Reportedly, matched ankylosing spondylitis synovial fluid was significantly enriched for disease-linked clones.

This clonotype was counted a few times. The antigen is undetermined. There are 15 residues in the CDR3. Germline V gene data show CDR1 as SGHTA and CDR2 as FQGNSA. Trimming took off 4 bases at V and 0 bases at J, with 13 bases between the two ends. TCR beta libraries were made by quantitative 5'-RACE with molecular barcodes. From the 5' RACE reads, TCRdb called clonotypes with MiXCR, one entry per CDR3 protein. The top ten hold around 4.4% of the sample, which has 200,000 to 250,000 distinct CDR3 sequences, approximately 30% seen once. The receptor comes from a male donor with ankylosing spondylitis or in good health (not recorded which). Sequencing was done on a sample of blood, either unsorted or a sorted T cell fraction (not recorded which). V gene TRBV7-2 combines with J gene TRBJ2-7; weak D call: TRBD1 (6 bases). CDR3 DNA sequence: TGTGCCAGCAGCTCAGGCAGGGGCGACTCCTACGAGCAGTACTTC. This translates into CASSSGRGDSYEQYF.